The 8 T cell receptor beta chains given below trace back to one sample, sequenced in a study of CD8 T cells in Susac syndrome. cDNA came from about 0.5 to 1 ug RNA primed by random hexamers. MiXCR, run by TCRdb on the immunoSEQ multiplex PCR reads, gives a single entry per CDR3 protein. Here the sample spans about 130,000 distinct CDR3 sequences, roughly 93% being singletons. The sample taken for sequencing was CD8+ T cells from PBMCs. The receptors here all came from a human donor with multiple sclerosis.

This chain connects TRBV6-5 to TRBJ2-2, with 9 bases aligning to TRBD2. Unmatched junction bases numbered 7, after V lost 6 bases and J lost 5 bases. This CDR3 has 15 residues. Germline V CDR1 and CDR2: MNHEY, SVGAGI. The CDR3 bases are TGTGCCAGCAGATCGGGACTAGCTCTAACCGGGGAGCTGTTTTTT. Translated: CASRSGLALTGELFF.

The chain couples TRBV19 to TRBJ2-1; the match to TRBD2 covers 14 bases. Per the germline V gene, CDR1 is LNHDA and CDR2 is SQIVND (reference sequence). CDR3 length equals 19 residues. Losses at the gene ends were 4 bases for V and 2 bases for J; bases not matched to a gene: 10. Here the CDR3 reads CASSKGTSGGQVTYNEQFF. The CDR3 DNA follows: TGTGCCAGTAGTAAAGGGACTAGCGGGGGACAAGTCACCTACAATGAGCAGTTCTTC.

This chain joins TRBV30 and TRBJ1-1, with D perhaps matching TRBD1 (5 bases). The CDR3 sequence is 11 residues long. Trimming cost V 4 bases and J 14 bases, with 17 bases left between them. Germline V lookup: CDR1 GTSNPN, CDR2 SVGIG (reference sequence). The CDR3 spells CAWTAGTLAFF. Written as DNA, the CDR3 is TGTGCCTGGACCGCCGGGACCTTGGCATTCTTT.

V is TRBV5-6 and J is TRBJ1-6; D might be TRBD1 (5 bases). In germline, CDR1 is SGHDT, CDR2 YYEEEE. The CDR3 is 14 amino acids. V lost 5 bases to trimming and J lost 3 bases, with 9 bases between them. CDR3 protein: CASRGGVYNSPLHF. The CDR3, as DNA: TGTGCCAGCAGAGGAGGGGTCTATAATTCACCCCTCCACTTT.

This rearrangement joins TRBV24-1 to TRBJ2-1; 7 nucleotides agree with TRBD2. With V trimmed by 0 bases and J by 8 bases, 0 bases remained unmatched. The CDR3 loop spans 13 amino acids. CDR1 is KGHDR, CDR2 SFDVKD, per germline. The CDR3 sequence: CATSDLGGDEQFF. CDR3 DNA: TGTGCCACCAGTGATTTGGGGGGGGATGAGCAGTTCTTC.

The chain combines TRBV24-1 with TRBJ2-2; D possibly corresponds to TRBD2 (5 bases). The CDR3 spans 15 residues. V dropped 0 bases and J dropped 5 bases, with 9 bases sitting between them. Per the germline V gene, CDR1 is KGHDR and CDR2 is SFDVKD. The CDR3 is CATSDLSGNTGELFF. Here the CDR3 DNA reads TGTGCCACCAGTGATTTGTCGGGGAATACCGGGGAGCTGTTTTTT.

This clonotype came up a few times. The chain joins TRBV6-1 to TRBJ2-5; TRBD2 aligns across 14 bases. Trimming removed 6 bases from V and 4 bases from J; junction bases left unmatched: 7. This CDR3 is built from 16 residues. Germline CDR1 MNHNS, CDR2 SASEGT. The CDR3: CASRGLAGAWGETQYF. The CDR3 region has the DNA TGTGCCAGCAGGGGACTAGCGGGAGCTTGGGGAGAGACCCAGTACTTC.

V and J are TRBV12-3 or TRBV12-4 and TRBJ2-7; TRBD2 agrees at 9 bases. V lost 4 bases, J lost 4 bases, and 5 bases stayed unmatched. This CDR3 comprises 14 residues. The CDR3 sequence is CASSSSGVGYEQYF. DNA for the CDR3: TGTGCCAGCAGTTCTAGCGGGGTAGGGTACGAGCAGTACTTC.